What follows is one TCR beta chain and its context. Its antigen is unidentified. The data are from a study of B cell selection in AIRE deficiency. The study, taken as a whole, reports: In TCRBV usage, CDR3 length and diversity, patient Tconv and Treg cells matched healthy donors. Of approximately 3,600 shared Treg TCRbeta sequences, roughly 34% were healthy-donor-only and 7% to 9.5% patient-only.

In the authors' methods: Pooled conventional T cells gave 100,000 to 120,000 patient and around 1.5x10^5 donor TCRbeta sequences. Assay used: immunoSEQ multiplex PCR; TCRdb lists only in-frame clones, some missing. V and J calls and clone size are those listed in that table; D and trimming were worked out from the DNA. Among fewer than 25,000 clones listed, 97% were seen once. The CDR3 loop spans 13 amino acids. V dropped 3 bases and J dropped 4 bases, with 9 bases sitting between them. Germline CDR1 LNHDA, CDR2 SQIVND (reference sequence). The sorted conventional CD4 T cells were gated as CD4+CD127+.

The chain links TRBV19 to TRBJ1-2; D not certain. The specimen was conventional CD4+ T cells sorted from PBMCs. This clonotype originated in a human donor with AIRE deficiency. In DNA, the CDR3 is TGTGCCAGTAGTATGAGGGAGGGCTATGGCTACACCTTC. Its translation is CASSMREGYGYTF. The entire variable domain, with the rest obtained from reference TRBV19 and TRBJ1-2, is as follows: DGGITQSPKYLFRKEGQNVTLSCEQNLNHDAMYWYRQDPGQGLRLIYYSQIVNDFQKGDIAEGYSVSREKKESFPLTVTSAQKNPTAFYLCASSMREGYGYTFGSGTRLTVV.